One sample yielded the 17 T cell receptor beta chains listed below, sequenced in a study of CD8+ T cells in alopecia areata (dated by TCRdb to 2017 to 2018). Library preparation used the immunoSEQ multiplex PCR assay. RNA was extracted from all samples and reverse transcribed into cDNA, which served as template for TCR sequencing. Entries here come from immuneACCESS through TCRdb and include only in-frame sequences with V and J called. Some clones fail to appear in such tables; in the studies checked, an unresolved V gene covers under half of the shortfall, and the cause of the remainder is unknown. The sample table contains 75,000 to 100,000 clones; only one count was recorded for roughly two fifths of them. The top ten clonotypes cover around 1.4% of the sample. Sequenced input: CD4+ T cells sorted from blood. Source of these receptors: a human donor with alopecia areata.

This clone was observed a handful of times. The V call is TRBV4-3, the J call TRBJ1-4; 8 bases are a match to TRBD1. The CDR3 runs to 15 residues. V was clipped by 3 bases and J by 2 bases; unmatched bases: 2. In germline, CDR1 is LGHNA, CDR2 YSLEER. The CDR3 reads CASSHTGGTNEKLFF. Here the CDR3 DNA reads TGCGCCAGCAGCCATACAGGGGGTACTAATGAAAAACTGTTTTTT.

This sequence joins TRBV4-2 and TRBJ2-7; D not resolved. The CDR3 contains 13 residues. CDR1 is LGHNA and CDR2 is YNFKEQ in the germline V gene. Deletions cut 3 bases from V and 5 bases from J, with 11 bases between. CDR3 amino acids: CASSQRYYDEQYF. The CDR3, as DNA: TGTGCCAGCAGCCAGAGGTATTATGACGAGCAGTACTTC.

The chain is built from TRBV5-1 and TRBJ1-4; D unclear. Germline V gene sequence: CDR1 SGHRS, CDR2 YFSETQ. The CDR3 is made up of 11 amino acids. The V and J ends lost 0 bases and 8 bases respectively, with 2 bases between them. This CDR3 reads CASSLDEKLFF. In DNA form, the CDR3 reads TGCGCCAGCAGCTTGGACGAAAAACTGTTTTTT. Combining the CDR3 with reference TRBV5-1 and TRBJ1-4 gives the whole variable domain KAGVTQTPRYLIKTRGQQVTLSCSPISGHRSVSWYQQTPGQGLQFLFEYFSETQRNKGNFPGRFSGRQFSNSRSEMNVSTLELGDSALYLCASSLDEKLFFGSGTQLSVL.

CDR3 protein: CASSFTSGSSGANVLTF. As DNA, the CDR3 is TGTGCCAGCAGCTTTACTAGCGGGTCCTCTGGGGCCAACGTCCTGACTTTC. V usage is TRBV7-2 and J usage is TRBJ2-6; 9 bases are shared with TRBD2. The junction had 3 bases not matched to a gene; V was cut back by 3 bases and J by 0 bases. This CDR3 region has 17 residues. From germline, CDR1 is SGHTA and CDR2 FQGNSA.

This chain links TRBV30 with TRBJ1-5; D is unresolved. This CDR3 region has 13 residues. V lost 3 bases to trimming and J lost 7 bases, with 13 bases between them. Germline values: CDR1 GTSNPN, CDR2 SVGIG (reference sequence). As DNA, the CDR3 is TGTGCCTGGAGCGGCCAATATGGACAGCCCCAGCATTTT. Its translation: CAWSGQYGQPQHF.

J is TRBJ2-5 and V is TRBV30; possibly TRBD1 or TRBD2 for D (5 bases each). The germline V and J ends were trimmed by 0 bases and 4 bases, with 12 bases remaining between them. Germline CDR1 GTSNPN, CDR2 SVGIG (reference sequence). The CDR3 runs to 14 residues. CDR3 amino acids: CAWSVLQGAETQYF. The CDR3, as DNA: TGTGCCTGGAGTGTACTGCAGGGAGCAGAGACCCAGTACTTC.

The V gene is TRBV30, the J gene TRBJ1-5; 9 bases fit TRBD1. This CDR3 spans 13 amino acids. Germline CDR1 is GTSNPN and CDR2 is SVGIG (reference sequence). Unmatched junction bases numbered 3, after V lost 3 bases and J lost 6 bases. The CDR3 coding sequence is TGTGCCTGGAGCTCGACAGGGGGTCAGCCCCAGCATTTT. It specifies CAWSSTGGQPQHF.

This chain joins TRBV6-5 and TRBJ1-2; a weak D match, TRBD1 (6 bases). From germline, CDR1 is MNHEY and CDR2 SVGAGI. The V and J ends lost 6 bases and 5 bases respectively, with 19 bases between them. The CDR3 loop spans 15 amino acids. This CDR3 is CASSRALHRVYGYTF. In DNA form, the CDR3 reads TGTGCCAGCAGCCGAGCCCTGCACAGGGTTTATGGCTACACCTTC.

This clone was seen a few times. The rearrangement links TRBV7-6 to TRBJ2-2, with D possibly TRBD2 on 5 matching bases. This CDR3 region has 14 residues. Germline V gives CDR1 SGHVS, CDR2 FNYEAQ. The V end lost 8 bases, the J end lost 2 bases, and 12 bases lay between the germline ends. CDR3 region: CASRLDFNTGELFF. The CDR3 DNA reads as TGTGCCAGCCGCCTGGACTTCAACACCGGGGAGCTGTTTTTT.

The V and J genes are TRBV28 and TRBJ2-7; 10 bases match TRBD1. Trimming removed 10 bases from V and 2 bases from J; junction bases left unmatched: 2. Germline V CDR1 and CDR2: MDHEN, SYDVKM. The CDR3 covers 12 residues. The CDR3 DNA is TGTGCCACAGGGACAGGGGCCTACGAGCAGTACTTC. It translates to CATGTGAYEQYF.

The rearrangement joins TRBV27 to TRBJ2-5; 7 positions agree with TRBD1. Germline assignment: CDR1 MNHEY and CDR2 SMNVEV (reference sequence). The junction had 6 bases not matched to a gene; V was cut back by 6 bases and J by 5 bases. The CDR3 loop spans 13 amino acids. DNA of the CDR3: TGTGCCAGCAGAAAGGGGGCGCGGGAGACCCAGTACTTC. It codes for CASRKGARETQYF.

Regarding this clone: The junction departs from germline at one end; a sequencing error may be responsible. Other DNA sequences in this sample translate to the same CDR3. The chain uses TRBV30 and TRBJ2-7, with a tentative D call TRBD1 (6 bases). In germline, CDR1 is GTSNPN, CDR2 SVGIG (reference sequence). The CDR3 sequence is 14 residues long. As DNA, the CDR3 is TGTGCCTGGGAACCAGAACCACAGGGCTACGAGCAATACTTC. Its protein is CAWEPEPQGYEQYF. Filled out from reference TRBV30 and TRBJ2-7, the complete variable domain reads SQTIHQWPATLVQPVGSPLSLECTVEGTSNPNLYWYRQAAGRGLQLLFYSVGIGQISSEVPQNLSASRPQDRQFILSSKKLLLSDSGFYLCAWEPEPQGYEQYFGPGTRLTVT.

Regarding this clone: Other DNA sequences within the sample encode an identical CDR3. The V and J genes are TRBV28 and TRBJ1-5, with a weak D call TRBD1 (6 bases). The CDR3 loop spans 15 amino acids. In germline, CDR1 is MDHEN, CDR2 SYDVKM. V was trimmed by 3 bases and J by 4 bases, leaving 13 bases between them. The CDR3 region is CASSFAGARNQPQHF. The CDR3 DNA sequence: TGTGCCAGCAGTTTCGCGGGGGCGAGAAATCAGCCCCAGCATTTT.

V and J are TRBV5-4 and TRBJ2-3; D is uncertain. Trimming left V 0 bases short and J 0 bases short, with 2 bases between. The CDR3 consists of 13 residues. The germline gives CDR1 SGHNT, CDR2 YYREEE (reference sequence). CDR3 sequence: CASSLDSTDTQYF. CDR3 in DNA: TGTGCCAGCAGCTTGGACAGCACAGATACGCAGTATTTT.

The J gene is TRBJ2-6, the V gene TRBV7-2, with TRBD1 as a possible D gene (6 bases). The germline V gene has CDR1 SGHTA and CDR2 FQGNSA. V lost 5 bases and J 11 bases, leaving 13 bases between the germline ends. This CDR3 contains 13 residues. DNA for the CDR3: TGTGCCAGCAGCCTAGGGACATTTGACGTCCTGACTTTC. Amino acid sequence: CASSLGTFDVLTF.

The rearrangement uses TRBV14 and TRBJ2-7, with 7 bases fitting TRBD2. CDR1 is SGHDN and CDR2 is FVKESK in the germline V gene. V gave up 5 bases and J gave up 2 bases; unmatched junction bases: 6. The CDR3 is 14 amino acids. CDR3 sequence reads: CASSNSGPTYEQYF. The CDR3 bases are TGTGCCAGCAGCAATAGCGGGCCGACCTACGAGCAGTACTTC.

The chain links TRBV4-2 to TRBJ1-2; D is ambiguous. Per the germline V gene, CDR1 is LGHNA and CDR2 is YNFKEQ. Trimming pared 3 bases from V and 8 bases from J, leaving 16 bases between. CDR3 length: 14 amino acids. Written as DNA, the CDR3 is TGTGCCAGCAGCCAGAGTGGCAGGCCCTGGGGCTACACCTTC. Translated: CASSQSGRPWGYTF.